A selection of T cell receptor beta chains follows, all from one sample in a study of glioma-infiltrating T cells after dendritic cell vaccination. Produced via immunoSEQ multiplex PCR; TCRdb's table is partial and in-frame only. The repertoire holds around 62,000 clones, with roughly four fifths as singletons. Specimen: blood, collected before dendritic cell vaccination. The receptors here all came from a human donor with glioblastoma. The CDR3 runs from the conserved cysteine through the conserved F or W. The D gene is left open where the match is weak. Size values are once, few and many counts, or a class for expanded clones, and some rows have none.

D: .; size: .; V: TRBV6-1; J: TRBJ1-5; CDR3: CASSDPPGYEHQPQHF; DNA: TGTGCCAGCAGTGACCCCCCAGGGTACGAGCATCAGCCCCAGCATTTT
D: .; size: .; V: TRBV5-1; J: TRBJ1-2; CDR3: CASSDAGGQSYGYTF; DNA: TGCGCCAGCAGCGACGCTGGTGGACAGAGCTATGGCTACACCTTC
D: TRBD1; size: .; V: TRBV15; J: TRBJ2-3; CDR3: CATSRVQGGWGTDTQYF; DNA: TGTGCCACCAGCAGAGTCCAAGGGGGCTGGGGGACAGATACGCAGTATTTT
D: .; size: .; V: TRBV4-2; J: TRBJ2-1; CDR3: CASSQIQQGYGYNEQFF; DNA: TGTGCCAGCAGCCAAATCCAACAGGGATACGGTTACAATGAGCAGTTCTTC
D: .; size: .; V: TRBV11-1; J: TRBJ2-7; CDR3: CASSFTRASYEQYF; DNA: TGTGCCAGCAGCTTCACGAGGGCGTCCTACGAGCAGTACTTC
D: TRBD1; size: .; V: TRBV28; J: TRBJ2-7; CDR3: CATQGTVYEQYF; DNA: TGTGCCACACAGGGGACAGTCTACGAGCAGTACTTC
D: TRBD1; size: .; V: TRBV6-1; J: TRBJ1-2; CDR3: CASSQGQVGSYGYTF; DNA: TGTGCCAGCAGCCAAGGACAGGTGGGTTCCTATGGCTACACCTTC
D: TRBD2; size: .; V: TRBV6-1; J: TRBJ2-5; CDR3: CASSFSGVHQETQYF; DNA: TGTGCCAGCAGTTTTAGCGGGGTTCACCAAGAGACCCAGTACTTC
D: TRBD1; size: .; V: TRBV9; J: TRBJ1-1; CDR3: CASSLAQGDTEAFF; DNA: TGTGCCAGCAGCCTCGCTCAGGGGGACACTGAAGCTTTCTTT
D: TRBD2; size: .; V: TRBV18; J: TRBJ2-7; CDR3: CASSPPGGSYEQYF; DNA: TGTGCCAGCTCACCACCCGGGGGGTCCTACGAGCAGTACTTC
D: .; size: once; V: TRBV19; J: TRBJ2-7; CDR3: CASSFSGTGFYEQYF; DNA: TGTGCCAGTTCCTTCAGCGGGACAGGCTTCTACGAGCAGTACTTC
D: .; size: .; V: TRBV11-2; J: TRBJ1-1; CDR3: CASATGVNTEAFF; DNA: TGTGCCAGCGCTACAGGAGTAAACACTGAAGCTTTCTTT
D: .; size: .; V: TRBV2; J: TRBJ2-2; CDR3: CASSEFESGELFF; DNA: TGTGCCAGCAGTGAATTCGAGTCCGGGGAGCTGTTTTTT
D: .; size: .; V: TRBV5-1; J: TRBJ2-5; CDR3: CASSFGTGTKIQETQYF; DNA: TGCGCCAGCAGCTTTGGTACAGGCACAAAGATTCAAGAGACCCAGTACTTC
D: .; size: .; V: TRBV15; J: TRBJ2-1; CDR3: CATSIRGGSYNEQFF; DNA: TGTGCCACCAGCATAAGGGGGGGGTCCTACAATGAGCAGTTCTTC
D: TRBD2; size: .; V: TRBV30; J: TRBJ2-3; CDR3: CAWSSLAGGGTQYF; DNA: TGTGCCTGGAGTAGCTTAGCGGGGGGCGGTACGCAGTATTTT
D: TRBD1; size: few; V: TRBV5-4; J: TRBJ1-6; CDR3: CASSWDRDNSPLHF; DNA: TGTGCCAGCAGCTGGGACAGGGATAATTCACCCCTCCACTTT
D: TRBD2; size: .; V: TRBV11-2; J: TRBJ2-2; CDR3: CASSLGTRGELFF; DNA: TGTGCCAGCAGCTTAGGGACTAGGGGGGAGCTGTTTTTT
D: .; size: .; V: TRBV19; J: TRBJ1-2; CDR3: CASSIEVAANYGYTF; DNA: TGTGCCAGTAGTATAGAAGTAGCAGCTAACTATGGCTACACCTTC
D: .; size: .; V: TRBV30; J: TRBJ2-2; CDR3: CGLHGEVTGELFF; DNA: TGTGGCTTACACGGGGAAGTCACCGGGGAGCTGTTTTTT
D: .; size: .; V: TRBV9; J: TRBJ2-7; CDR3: CASSPPTVSYEQYF; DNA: TGTGCCAGCAGCCCACCTACAGTCTCCTACGAGCAGTACTTC
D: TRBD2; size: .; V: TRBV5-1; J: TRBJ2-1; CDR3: CASSFGTNSREQFF; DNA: TGCGCCAGCAGCTTTGGGACTAACTCTCGAGAGCAGTTCTTC
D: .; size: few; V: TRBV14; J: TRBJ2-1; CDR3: CASSQVTGYNEQFF; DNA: TGTGCCAGCAGCCAAGTGACGGGGTACAATGAGCAGTTCTTC
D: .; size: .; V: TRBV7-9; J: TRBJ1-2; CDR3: CASSSGGDYGYTF; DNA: TGTGCCAGCAGCTCGGGGGGCGACTATGGCTACACCTTC
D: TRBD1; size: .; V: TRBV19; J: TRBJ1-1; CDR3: CASSLQGMNTEAFF; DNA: TGTGCCAGTAGTTTACAGGGGATGAACACTGAAGCTTTCTTT
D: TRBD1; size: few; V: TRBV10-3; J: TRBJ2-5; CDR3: CAIRPGQQETQYF; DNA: TGTGCCATCAGGCCGGGACAGCAAGAGACCCAGTACTTC
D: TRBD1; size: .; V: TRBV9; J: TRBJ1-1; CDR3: CASSAPTGVNTEAFF; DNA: TGTGCCAGCAGCGCCCCTACAGGGGTCAACACTGAAGCTTTCTTT
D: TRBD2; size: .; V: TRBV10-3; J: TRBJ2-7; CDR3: CAISVGGRERGFSYEQYF; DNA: TGTGCCATCAGTGTCGGGGGGCGCGAGCGGGGGTTCTCCTACGAGCAGTACTTC
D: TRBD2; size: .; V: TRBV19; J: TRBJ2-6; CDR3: CASTPRGGGNVLTF; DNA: TGTGCCAGTACCCCCCGGGGGGGAGGGAACGTCCTGACTTTC
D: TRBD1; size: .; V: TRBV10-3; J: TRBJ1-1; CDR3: CAIATGGHMNTEAFF; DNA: TGTGCCATCGCGACAGGGGGCCACATGAACACTGAAGCTTTCTTT
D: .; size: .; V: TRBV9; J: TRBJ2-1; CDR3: CASSVASGNEQFF; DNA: TGTGCCAGCAGCGTAGCTTCGGGGAATGAGCAGTTCTTC
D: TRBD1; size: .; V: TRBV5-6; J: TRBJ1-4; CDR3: CASSSTGTANEKLFF; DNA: TGTGCCAGCAGCTCAACAGGGACAGCTAATGAAAAACTGTTTTTT
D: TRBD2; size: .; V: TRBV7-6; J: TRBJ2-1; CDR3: CASSWLAGGISYNEQFF; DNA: TGTGCCAGCAGCTGGCTAGCGGGGGGGATCTCCTACAATGAGCAGTTCTTC